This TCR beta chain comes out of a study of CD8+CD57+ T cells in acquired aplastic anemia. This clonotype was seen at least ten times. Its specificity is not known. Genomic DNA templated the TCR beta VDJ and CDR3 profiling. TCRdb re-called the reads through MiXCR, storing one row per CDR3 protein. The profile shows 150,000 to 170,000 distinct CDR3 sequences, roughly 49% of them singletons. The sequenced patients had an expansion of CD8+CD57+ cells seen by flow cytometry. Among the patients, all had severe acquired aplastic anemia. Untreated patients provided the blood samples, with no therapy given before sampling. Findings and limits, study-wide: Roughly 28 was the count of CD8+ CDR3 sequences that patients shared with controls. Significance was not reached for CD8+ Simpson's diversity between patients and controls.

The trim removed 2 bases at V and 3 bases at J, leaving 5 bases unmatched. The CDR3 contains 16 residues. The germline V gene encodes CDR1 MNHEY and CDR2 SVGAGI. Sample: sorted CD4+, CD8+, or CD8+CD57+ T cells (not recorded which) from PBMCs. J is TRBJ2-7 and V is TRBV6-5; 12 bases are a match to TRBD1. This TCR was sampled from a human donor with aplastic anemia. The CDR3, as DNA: TGTGCCAGCAGTTACGGGGACAGGGGGCAACGCTACGAGCAGTACTTC. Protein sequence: CASSYGDRGQRYEQYF.